Listed below are T cell receptor beta chains from one sample, sequenced in a study of long-term antiretroviral therapy in people with HIV. The assay was immunoSEQ multiplex PCR, and TCRdb's table has in-frame clones only and misses some. The sample has 15,000 to 20,000 clones, 70% to 90% seen once. Source: unsorted PBMCs, taken 6.9 years after starting antiretroviral therapy. The receptors were gathered from a man aged 50-59 years with HIV. The conserved cysteine and the conserved F or W are not part of the CDR3 here.

v_gene	j_gene	CDR3aa
TRBV4-1	TRBJ2-7	ASSQDPSLYEQY
TRBV5-3	TRBJ2-1	ARSLGTSGSVNEQF
TRBV11-1	TRBJ2-3	ASSLTGGITDTQY
TRBV29-1	TRBJ2-4	SVVLGNIQY
TRBV27	TRBJ1-2	ASSGTSLNYGYT
TRBV29-1	TRBJ2-1	SVHRLAGFSYNEQF
TRBV19	TRBJ1-1	ASTLGARSTEAF
TRBV7-6	TRBJ2-2	ASSLGVTGAPARLF
TRBV5-4	TRBJ2-7	ASSLGAGFSYEQY
TRBV7-9	TRBJ2-1	ATSQTAYNEQF
TRBV6-5	TRBJ1-2	ASRLGQGVGYGYT
TRBV19	TRBJ2-3	ASKDQTVSTDTQY
TRBV5-1	TRBJ2-5	ASRQGDRRETQY
TRBV7-2	TRBJ2-5	ASSRGWGHSQETQY
TRBV11-2	TRBJ2-3	ASSLAGRASTDTQY
TRBV5-8	TRBJ2-7	ASSSYQVHEQY
TRBV6-5	TRBJ2-2	ASSYEGQYTGELF
TRBV11-3	TRBJ2-1	ASSFVSGSYNEQF
TRBV2	TRBJ1-1	ASSSQGRVNTEAF
TRBV5-4	TRBJ2-3	ASSQDRSTDTQY
TRBV29-1	TRBJ2-7	SVVRTSVSSYEQY
TRBV7-9	TRBJ1-1	ASSLGGGTEAF
TRBV7-2	TRBJ2-7	ASSSRTGRYEQY
TRBV9	TRBJ2-6	ASSAQRGTGWANVLT
TRBV9	TRBJ2-3	ASSVASGPTVGDTQY
TRBV7-3	TRBJ1-2	ASSQQGGVYGYT
TRBV19	TRBJ1-2	ASANLGTTAYGYT
TRBV7-2	TRBJ2-3	ASSFTGAVTDTQY
TRBV7-8	TRBJ1-2	ASSPREGQGDGGYT
TRBV19	TRBJ2-2	ASSPQGMWTGELF
TRBV7-3	TRBJ2-1	ASSLGTGTSAAYNEQF
TRBV4-3	TRBJ2-2	ASSQGVGGELF
TRBV25-1	TRBJ1-1	ASSRVGEVNTEAF
TRBV7-8	TRBJ2-7	ASSSGGLYEQY
TRBV19	TRBJ1-5	ASMGPHFPNQPQH
TRBV5-1	TRBJ2-3	ASSLEAGVITDTQY
TRBV2	TRBJ2-5	ASSEETQY
TRBV27	TRBJ1-5	ASSIGAAQPQH
TRBV27	TRBJ2-1	ASSFSPYNEQF
TRBV28	TRBJ2-7	ATLSPKSYEQY
TRBV9	TRBJ1-1	ASSVTGGWTEAF
TRBV6-1	TRBJ1-1	ASSLSPGNTEAF
TRBV7-2	TRBJ1-5	ASSLGPQGNQPQH
TRBV7-2	TRBJ2-4	ASSSQGRSTGNIQY
TRBV4-3	TRBJ2-7	ASSLGTGSNEQY
TRBV5-1	TRBJ2-7	ASRPGTDSYEQY
TRBV11-3	TRBJ2-7	ASSFTLAGEQY
TRBV27	TRBJ2-7	ASKWGQGAYEQY
TRBV15	TRBJ2-1	ATQQGATANEQF
TRBV5-6	TRBJ2-7	ASSRTRFDEQY
TRBV2	TRBJ2-5	ASMGLLSTQY
TRBV6-5	TRBJ1-5	ASSRSGAGNQPQH
TRBV5-4	TRBJ1-2	ASSQGSGGAEGYT